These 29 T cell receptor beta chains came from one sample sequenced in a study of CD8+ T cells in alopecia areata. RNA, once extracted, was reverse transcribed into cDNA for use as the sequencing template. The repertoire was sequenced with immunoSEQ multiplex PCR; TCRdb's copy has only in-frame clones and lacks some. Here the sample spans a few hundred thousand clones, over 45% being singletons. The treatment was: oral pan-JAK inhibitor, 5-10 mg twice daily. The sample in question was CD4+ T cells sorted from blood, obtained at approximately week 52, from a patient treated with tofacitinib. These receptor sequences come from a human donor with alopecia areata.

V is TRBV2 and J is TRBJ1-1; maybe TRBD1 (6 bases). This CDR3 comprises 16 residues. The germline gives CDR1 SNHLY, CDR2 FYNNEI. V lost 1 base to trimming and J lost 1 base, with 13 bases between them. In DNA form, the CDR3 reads TGTGCCAGCAGTGAAGACGCAGGGGCGGGGAACACTGAAGCTTTCTTT. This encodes CASSEDAGAGNTEAFF.

The CDR3: CASSWADRTDTQYF. The CDR3 nucleotides read TGTGCCAGCAGCTGGGCCGACAGGACAGATACGCAGTATTTT. The chain has TRBV5-6 and TRBJ2-3; D may be TRBD1 (6 bases). V was shortened by 3 bases and J by 3 bases, with 11 bases between the two germline ends. CDR3 length: 14 amino acids. Germline V gives CDR1 SGHDT, CDR2 YYEEEE.

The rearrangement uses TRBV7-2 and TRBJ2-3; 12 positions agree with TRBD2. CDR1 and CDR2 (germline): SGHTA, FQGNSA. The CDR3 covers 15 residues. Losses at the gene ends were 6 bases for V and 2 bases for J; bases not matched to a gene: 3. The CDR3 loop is CASRLAGGSTDTQYF. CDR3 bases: TGTGCCAGCAGACTAGCGGGGGGATCCACAGATACGCAGTATTTT.

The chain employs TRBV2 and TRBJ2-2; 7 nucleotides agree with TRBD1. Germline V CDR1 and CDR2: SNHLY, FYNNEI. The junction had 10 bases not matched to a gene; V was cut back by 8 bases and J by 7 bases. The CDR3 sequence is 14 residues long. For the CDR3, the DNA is TGTGCCAGCGGGCGACAGGGATTTGACGGGGAGCTGTTTTTT. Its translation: CASGRQGFDGELFF.

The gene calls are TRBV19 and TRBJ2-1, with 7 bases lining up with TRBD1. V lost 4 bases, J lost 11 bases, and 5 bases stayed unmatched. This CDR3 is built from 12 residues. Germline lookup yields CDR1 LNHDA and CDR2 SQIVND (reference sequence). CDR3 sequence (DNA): TGTGCCAGTAGTACCCCGGACAGGAAGCAGTTCTTC. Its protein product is CASSTPDRKQFF.

DNA of the CDR3: TGTGCCTGCGGTTGGTTGGGGTCCTCGTGGTATGGCTACACCTTC. Translation: CACGWLGSSWYGYTF. The J gene is TRBJ1-2, the V gene TRBV30, with unresolved D. The germline V and J ends were trimmed by 6 bases and 5 bases, with 22 bases remaining between them. The CDR3 runs 15 residues. Germline V lookup: CDR1 GTSNPN, CDR2 SVGIG (reference sequence). Looking up the rest from reference TRBV30 and TRBJ1-2 gives the full variable domain: SQTIHQWPATLVQPVGSPLSLECTVEGTSNPNLYWYRQAAGRGLQLLFYSVGIGQISSEVPQNLSASRPQDRQFILSSKKLLLSDSGFYLCACGWLGSSWYGYTFGSGTRLTVV.

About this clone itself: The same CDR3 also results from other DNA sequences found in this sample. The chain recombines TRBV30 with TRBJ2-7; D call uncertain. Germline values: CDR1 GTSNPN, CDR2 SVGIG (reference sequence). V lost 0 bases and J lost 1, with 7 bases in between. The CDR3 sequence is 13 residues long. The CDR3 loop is CAWSVGRSYEQYF. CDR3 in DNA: TGTGCCTGGAGTGTAGGGCGATCCTACGAGCAGTACTTC.

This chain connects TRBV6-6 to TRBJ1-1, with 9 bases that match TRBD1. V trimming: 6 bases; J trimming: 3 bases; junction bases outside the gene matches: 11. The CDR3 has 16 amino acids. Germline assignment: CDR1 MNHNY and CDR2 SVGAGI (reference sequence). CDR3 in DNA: TGTGCCAGCAGGGGGGGACAGGGCCCAGGGCACACTGAAGCTTTCTTT. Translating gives CASRGGQGPGHTEAFF.

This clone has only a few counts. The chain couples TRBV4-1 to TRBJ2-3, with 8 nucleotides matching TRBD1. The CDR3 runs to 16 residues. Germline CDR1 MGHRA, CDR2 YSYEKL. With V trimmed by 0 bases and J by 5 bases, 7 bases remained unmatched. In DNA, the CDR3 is TGCGCCAGCAGCCAAGATTTCCAGGGGGCGATAGATACGCAGTATTTT. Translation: CASSQDFQGAIDTQYF.

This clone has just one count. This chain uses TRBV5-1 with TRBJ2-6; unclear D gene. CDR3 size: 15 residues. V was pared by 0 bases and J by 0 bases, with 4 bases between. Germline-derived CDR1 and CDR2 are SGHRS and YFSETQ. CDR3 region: CASSLGTSGANVLTF. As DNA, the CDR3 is TGCGCCAGCAGCTTGGGGACCTCTGGGGCCAACGTCCTGACTTTC.

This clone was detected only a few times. The CDR3 loop reads CASSKWSGNQPQHF. The CDR3 DNA follows: TGTGCCAGCAGTAAATGGTCAGGGAATCAGCCCCAGCATTTT. This rearrangement joins TRBV27 to TRBJ1-5, with D tentatively TRBD1 (5 bases). The CDR3 has 14 residues. Per germline, CDR1 MNHEY and CDR2 SMNVEV (reference sequence). V was cut by 5 bases and J by 4 bases, with 12 bases left in between.

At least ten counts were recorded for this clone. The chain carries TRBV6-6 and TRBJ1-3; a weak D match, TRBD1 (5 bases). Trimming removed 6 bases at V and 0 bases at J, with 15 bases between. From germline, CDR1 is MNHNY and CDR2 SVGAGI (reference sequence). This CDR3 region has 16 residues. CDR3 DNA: TGTGCCAGCAGCTGGGACCGACCCGGCTCTGGAAACACCATATATTTT. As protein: CASSWDRPGSGNTIYF.

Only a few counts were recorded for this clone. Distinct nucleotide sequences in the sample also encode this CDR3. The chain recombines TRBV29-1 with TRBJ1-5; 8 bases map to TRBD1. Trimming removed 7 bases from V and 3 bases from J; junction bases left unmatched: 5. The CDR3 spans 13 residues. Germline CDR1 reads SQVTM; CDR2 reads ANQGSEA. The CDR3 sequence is CSARTGSNQPQHF. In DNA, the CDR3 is TGCAGCGCCAGGACAGGGTCCAATCAGCCCCAGCATTTT.

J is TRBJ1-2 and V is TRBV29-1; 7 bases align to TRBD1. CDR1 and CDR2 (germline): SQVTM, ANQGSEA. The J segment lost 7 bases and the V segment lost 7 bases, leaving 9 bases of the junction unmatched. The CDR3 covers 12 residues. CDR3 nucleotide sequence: TGCAGCGGTGGAGACAGGGAGCTTGGCTACACCTTC. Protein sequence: CSGGDRELGYTF.

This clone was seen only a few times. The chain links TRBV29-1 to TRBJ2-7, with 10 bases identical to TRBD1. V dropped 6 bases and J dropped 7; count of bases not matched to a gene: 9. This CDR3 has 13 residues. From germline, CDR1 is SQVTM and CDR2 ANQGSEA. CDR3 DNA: TGCAGCGTGACCGGGACAGGGGTGGTTGAGCAGTACTTC. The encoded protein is CSVTGTGVVEQYF.

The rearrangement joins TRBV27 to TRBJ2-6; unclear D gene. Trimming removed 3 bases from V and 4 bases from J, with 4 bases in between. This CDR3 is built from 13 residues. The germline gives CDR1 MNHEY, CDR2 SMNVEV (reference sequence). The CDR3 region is CASSLEGANVLTF. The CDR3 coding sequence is TGTGCCAGCAGTTTGGAAGGGGCCAACGTCCTGACTTTC. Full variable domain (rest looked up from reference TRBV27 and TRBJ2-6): EAQVTQNPRYLITVTGKKLTVTCSQNMNHEYMSWYRQDPGLGLRQIYYSMNVEVTDKGDVPEGYKVSRKEKRNFPLILESPSPNQTSLYFCASSLEGANVLTFGAGSRLTVL.

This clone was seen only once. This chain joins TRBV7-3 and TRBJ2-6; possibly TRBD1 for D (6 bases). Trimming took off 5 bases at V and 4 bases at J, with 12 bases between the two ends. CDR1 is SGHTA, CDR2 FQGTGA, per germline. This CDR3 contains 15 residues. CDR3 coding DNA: TGTGCCAGCAGCAAGGACAGTGGCGGGGCCAACGTCCTGACTTTC. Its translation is CASSKDSGGANVLTF.

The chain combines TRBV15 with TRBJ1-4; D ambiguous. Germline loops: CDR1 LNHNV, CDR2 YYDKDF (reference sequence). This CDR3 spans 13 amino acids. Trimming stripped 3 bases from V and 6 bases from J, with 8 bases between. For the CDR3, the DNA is TGTGCCACCAGCAGTGATCTGTATGAAAAACTGTTTTTT. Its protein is CATSSDLYEKLFF.

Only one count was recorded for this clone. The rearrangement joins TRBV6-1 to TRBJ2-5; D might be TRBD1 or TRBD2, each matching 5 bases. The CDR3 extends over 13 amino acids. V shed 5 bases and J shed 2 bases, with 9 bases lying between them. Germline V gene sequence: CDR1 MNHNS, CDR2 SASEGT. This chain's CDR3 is CASSPWGQETQYF. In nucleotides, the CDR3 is TGTGCCAGCAGTCCTTGGGGGCAAGAGACCCAGTACTTC.

This CDR3 is CASSPGIGRVNYGYTF. CDR3 sequence (DNA): TGCGCCAGCAGCCCGGGAATAGGCAGGGTGAACTATGGCTACACCTTC. The chain is built from TRBV5-1 and TRBJ1-2; D is perhaps TRBD1 (5 bases). Germline V gene sequence: CDR1 SGHRS, CDR2 YFSETQ. The CDR3 is made up of 16 amino acids. V lost 4 bases and J 2 bases, leaving 18 bases between the germline ends. The full variable domain, its missing parts supplied by reference TRBV5-1 and TRBJ1-2, is KAGVTQTPRYLIKTRGQQVTLSCSPISGHRSVSWYQQTPGQGLQFLFEYFSETQRNKGNFPGRFSGRQFSNSRSEMNVSTLELGDSALYLCASSPGIGRVNYGYTFGSGTRLTVV.

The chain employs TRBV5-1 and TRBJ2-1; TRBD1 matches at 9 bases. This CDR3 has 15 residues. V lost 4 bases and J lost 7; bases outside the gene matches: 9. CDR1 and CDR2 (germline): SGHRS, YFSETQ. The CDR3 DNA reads TGCGCCAGCAGCCAAAATGGACAGGGGAGGAATGAGCAGTTCTTC. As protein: CASSQNGQGRNEQFF.

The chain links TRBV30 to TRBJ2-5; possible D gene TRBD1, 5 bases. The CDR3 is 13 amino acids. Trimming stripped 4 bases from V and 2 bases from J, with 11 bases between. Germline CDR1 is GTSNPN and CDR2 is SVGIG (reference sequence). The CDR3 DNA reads TGTGCCTGGACCCCAGGGATTCAAGAGACCCAGTACTTC. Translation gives CAWTPGIQETQYF.

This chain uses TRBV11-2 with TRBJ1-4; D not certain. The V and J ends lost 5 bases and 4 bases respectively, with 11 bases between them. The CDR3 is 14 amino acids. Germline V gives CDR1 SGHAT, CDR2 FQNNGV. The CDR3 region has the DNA TGTGCCAGCAGCATAGGACTGATTAATGAAAAACTGTTTTTT. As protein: CASSIGLINEKLFF. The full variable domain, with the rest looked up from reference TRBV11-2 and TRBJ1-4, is EAGVAQSPRYKIIEKRQSVAFWCNPISGHATLYWYQQILGQGPKLLIQFQNNGVVDDSQLPKDRFSAERLKGVDSTLKIQPAKLEDSAVYLCASSIGLINEKLFFGSGTQLSVL.

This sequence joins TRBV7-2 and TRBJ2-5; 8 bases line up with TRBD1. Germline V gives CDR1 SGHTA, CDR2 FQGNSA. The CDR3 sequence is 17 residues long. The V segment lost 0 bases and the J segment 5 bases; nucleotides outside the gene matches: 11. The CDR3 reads CASSLAYRAGGEETQYF. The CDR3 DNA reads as TGTGCCAGCAGCTTAGCTTACCGGGCAGGGGGCGAGGAGACCCAGTACTTC.

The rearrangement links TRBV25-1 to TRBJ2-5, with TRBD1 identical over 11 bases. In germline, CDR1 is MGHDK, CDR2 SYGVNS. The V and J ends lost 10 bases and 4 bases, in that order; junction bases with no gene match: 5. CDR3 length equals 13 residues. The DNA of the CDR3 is TGTGCCACTGGGACAGGGGGTGGAGAGACCCAGTACTTC. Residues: CATGTGGGETQYF.

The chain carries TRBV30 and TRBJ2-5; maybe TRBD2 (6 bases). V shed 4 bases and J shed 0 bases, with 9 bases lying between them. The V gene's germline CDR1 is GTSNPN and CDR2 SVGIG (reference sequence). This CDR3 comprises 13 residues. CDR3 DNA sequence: TGTGCCTGGAACCGGGACTACCAAGAGACCCAGTACTTC. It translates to CAWNRDYQETQYF.

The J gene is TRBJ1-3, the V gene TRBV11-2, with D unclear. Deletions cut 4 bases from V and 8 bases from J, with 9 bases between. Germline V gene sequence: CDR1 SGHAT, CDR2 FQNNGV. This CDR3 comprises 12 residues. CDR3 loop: CASSYSRDTIYF. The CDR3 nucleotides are TGTGCCAGCAGCTATAGCCGCGACACCATATATTTT.

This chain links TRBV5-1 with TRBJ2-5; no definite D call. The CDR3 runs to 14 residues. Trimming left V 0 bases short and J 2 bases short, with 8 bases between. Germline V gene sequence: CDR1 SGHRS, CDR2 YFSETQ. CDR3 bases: TGCGCCAGCAGCTTGGTAGGGATTCAAGAGACCCAGTACTTC. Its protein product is CASSLVGIQETQYF.

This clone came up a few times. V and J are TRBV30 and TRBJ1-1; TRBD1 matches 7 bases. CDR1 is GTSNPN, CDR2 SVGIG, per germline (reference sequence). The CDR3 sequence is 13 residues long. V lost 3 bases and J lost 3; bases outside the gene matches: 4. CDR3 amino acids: CAWRDRRDTEAFF. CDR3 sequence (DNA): TGTGCCTGGAGGGACAGGCGAGACACTGAAGCTTTCTTT.